This TCR beta chain was identified in a study of T cell responses to AZD1222 COVID-19 vaccine. For this clone: Antigen: not known.

Study-wide results and limits: In the spike-specific TCR repertoire, nearly half reportedly target unmutated variant regions. Spike-specific TCR breadth and depth went up after people got two AZD1222 doses. Possibly, clonal diversity was underestimated; donors were largely white British and included more females.

Method: immunoSEQ multiplex PCR; TCRdb's copy keeps in-frame clones and lacks some. The profile shows 100,000 to 110,000 clones, approximately 89% of them singletons. The source is an adult in good health. The sequencing used peripheral blood, collected on day 0 of MenACWY control vaccination.

In DNA form, the CDR3 reads TGTGCCAGCAGCTTGGGTAGGAATGAGCAGTTCTTC. Translation gives CASSLGRNEQFF. This rearrangement joins TRBV5-4 to TRBJ2-1, with no clear D. CDR1 is SGHNT, CDR2 YYREEE, per germline (reference sequence). The CDR3 consists of 12 residues. Trimming took off 0 bases at V and 7 bases at J, with 5 bases between the two ends.